A single sample is the source of the 16 T cell receptor beta chains below, sequenced in a study of glioma-infiltrating T cells after dendritic cell vaccination. Clones were read by immunoSEQ multiplex PCR, and TCRdb kept only the in-frame ones, dropping some. Here the sample spans over 80,000 clones, 85% to 90% being singletons. The source was blood, collected before dendritic cell vaccination. The origin of the receptors is a human donor with glioblastoma.

This rearrangement joins TRBV6-1 to TRBJ1-4; D is uncertain. Germline V gives CDR1 MNHNS, CDR2 SASEGT. CDR3 length: 17 amino acids. Trimming shortened V by 1 base and J by 6 bases, and 18 bases separated the two germline ends. The CDR3 loop is CASSEEEAQLSHEKLFF. The CDR3 DNA follows: TGTGCCAGCAGTGAAGAAGAGGCTCAACTCAGTCATGAAAAACTGTTTTTT.

The rearrangement links TRBV7-2 to TRBJ2-2; 10 nucleotides align to TRBD2. CDR1 and CDR2 from the germline V gene are SGHTA and FQGNSA. CDR3 size: 15 residues. Trimming cost V 4 bases and J 6 bases; bases outside gene matches: 5. The CDR3 DNA reads TGTGCCAGCAGCTCAGGGACTAGCGTCCCCGGGGAGCTGTTTTTT. This codes for CASSSGTSVPGELFF.

The chain combines TRBV11-2 with TRBJ1-6; D call uncertain. Trimming cost V 1 base and J 8 bases, with 3 bases left between them. The CDR3 totals 12 residues. Germline CDR1 is SGHAT and CDR2 is FQNNGV. CDR3 in DNA: TGTGCCAGCAGCTTAGCAGATTCACCCCTCCACTTT. Translation: CASSLADSPLHF.

V and J are TRBV2 and TRBJ1-2; D remains ambiguous. The CDR3 spans 14 residues. The V gene lost 2 bases and the J gene lost 2 bases, with 9 bases spanning the gap. Germline CDR1 is SNHLY and CDR2 is FYNNEI. CDR3 loop: CASSERAGNYGYTF. The CDR3, as DNA: TGTGCCAGCAGTGAAAGGGCGGGAAACTATGGCTACACCTTC.

The chain combines TRBV7-6 with TRBJ2-3, with 7 nucleotides matching TRBD1. J gave up 3 bases and V 2 bases, and 2 bases lay outside the gene matches. Germline loops: CDR1 SGHVS, CDR2 FNYEAQ. The CDR3 is made up of 14 amino acids. CDR3 coding DNA: TGTGCCAGCAGCTTAAACAGGGGTACAGATACGCAGTATTTT. Its translation is CASSLNRGTDTQYF.

This clone is a singleton in its sample. The genes are TRBV18 and TRBJ2-7; D possibly corresponds to TRBD1 (7 bases). CDR1 KGHSH and CDR2 LQKENI come from the germline V gene. V lost 6 bases and J lost 1, with 16 bases in between. The CDR3 extends over 15 amino acids. Here the CDR3 DNA reads TGTGCCAGCTCCTCAAGACAGGGACTTTCCTACGAGCAGTACTTC. This gives the protein CASSSRQGLSYEQYF.

The chain combines TRBV5-4 with TRBJ2-5, with 7 bases matching TRBD2. The length of the CDR3 is 15 residues. The J segment lost 0 bases and the V segment lost 4 bases, leaving 6 bases of the junction unmatched. Germline V CDR1 and CDR2: SGHNT, YYREEE (reference sequence). In DNA form, the CDR3 reads TGTGCCAGCAGCCGGTGGGGAGGGTACCAAGAGACCCAGTACTTC. Translation: CASSRWGGYQETQYF.

The V gene is TRBV19, the J gene TRBJ1-5; D ambiguous. V was trimmed by 1 base and J by 4 bases, leaving 8 bases between them. This CDR3 contains 14 residues. Germline assignment: CDR1 LNHDA and CDR2 SQIVND (reference sequence). The CDR3 region has the DNA TGTGCCAGTAGTATAGTTAGCGGAAATCAGCCCCAGCATTTT. Translation: CASSIVSGNQPQHF.

The chain employs TRBV2 and TRBJ2-7; D uncertain. Germline V gene sequence: CDR1 SNHLY, CDR2 FYNNEI. Trimming pared 4 bases from V and 5 bases from J, leaving 15 bases between. This CDR3 comprises 14 residues. The CDR3 bases are TGTGCCAGCAGTGTGGGTAGTCAGGTGGACGAGCAGTACTTC. Amino acid sequence: CASSVGSQVDEQYF.

The chain links TRBV10-3 to TRBJ1-1; D unclear. Trimming removed 3 bases at V and 6 bases at J, with 14 bases between. Germline-derived CDR1 and CDR2 are ENHRY and SYGVKD. The CDR3 has 14 amino acids. The CDR3 reads CAISEMVVSAEAFF. CDR3 sequence (DNA): TGTGCCATCAGTGAAATGGTCGTATCGGCTGAAGCTTTCTTT.

The gene calls are TRBV7-9 and TRBJ2-3; D perhaps matches TRBD2 (6 bases). Trimming took off 3 bases at V and 3 bases at J, with 7 bases between the two ends. The germline gives CDR1 SEHNR, CDR2 FQNEAQ (reference sequence). The CDR3 length is 13 residues. The CDR3 region is CASSFSGTDTQYF. DNA of the CDR3: TGTGCCAGCAGCTTTAGCGGTACAGATACGCAGTATTTT.

CDR3 amino acids: CASQIAGGYTGELFF. The DNA for the CDR3 is TGTGCCAGCCAGATAGCGGGGGGGTACACCGGGGAGCTGTTTTTT. The chain is built from TRBV6-6 and TRBJ2-2, with TRBD2 identical over 11 bases. V was clipped by 8 bases and J by 3 bases; unmatched bases: 5. CDR3 length: 15 residues. Per the germline V gene, CDR1 is MNHNY and CDR2 is SVGAGI (reference sequence).

This chain links TRBV19 with TRBJ2-1; TRBD2 agrees at 10 bases. The V gene's germline CDR1 is LNHDA and CDR2 SQIVND (reference sequence). The V gene end was trimmed by 5 bases and the J gene end by 5 bases; junction bases not matched to a gene: 3. This CDR3 has 14 amino acids. CDR3 sequence reads: CASSVSGGNNEQFF. CDR3 nucleotides: TGTGCCAGTAGTGTTAGCGGGGGGAACAATGAGCAGTTCTTC.

The chain couples TRBV19 to TRBJ1-1; 10 bases fit TRBD1. CDR1 and CDR2 (germline): LNHDA, SQIVND (reference sequence). V shed 4 bases, J shed 2 bases, and the junction held 1 base outside the gene matches. The CDR3 covers 14 residues. The DNA of the CDR3 is TGTGCCAGTAGTACGACAGGGGGCAACACTGAAGCTTTCTTT. Its translation is CASSTTGGNTEAFF.

The V gene is TRBV11-3, the J gene TRBJ2-1; possible D gene TRBD1, 7 bases. The CDR3 has 14 amino acids. The V gene lost 5 bases and the J gene lost 10 bases, with 18 bases spanning the gap. Germline lookup yields CDR1 SGHNT and CDR2 YENEEA. CDR3 nucleotides: TGTGCCAGCAGCCAACGACAGGGCGGGGTAGAGCAGTTCTTC. Its translation: CASSQRQGGVEQFF.

V and J are TRBV5-1 and TRBJ2-7, with 10 positions matching TRBD2. Germline values: CDR1 SGHRS, CDR2 YFSETQ. V was pared by 4 bases and J by 3 bases, with 7 bases of the junction left unmatched. This CDR3 region has 15 residues. CDR3 residues: CASSGTSSGSYEQYF. The CDR3 DNA reads as TGCGCCAGCAGCGGAACATCTAGCGGGAGCTACGAGCAGTACTTC. The full variable domain, with the rest looked up from reference TRBV5-1 and TRBJ2-7, is KAGVTQTPRYLIKTRGQQVTLSCSPISGHRSVSWYQQTPGQGLQFLFEYFSETQRNKGNFPGRFSGRQFSNSRSEMNVSTLELGDSALYLCASSGTSSGSYEQYFGPGTRLTVT.